The 23 T cell receptor beta chains presented below share a single source sample, sequenced in a study of shared clonotypes between healthy human individuals. This table comes from immunoSEQ multiplex PCR, and its TCRdb copy is limited to in-frame clones, with some not included. The table has over a million clones, 70% to 80% seen once. The source material was memory CD4+ T cells sorted from blood. Subset noted: CD45RA-negative fraction. The source is a man aged 18 to 29 in good health.

This clone was seen a single time. The V gene is TRBV5-1, the J gene TRBJ1-1; a weak D match, TRBD1 (6 bases). Per germline, CDR1 SGHRS and CDR2 YFSETQ. V was cut by 0 bases and J by 1 base, with 10 bases left in between. The CDR3 has 15 amino acids. The CDR3, as DNA: TGCGCCAGCAGCTTGGAAGGGACACCGAACACTGAAGCTTTCTTT. This gives the protein CASSLEGTPNTEAFF.

This clone has just a few counts. V and J are TRBV2 and TRBJ1-1, with D maybe TRBD1 (6 bases). CDR3 length equals 13 residues. The ends were cut back, 7 bases at V and 5 bases at J, with 14 bases in the middle. CDR1 and CDR2 (germline): SNHLY, FYNNEI. The CDR3, as DNA: TGTGCCAGCAAATACAGGGAAGGAACTGAAGCTTTCTTT. It specifies CASKYREGTEAFF.

The gene calls are TRBV21-1 and TRBJ2-7; the DNA was not used to check the table's D call, TRBD2. TRBV21-1 constitutes a pseudogene. The CDR3 sequence is 17 residues long. CDR3 coding DNA: TGTGCCAGCAGCAAAGCGCAGGAGCGGGGGGATTTCTACGAGCAGTACTTC. It is translated as CASSKAQERGDFYEQYF.

The V and J genes are TRBV18 and TRBJ2-1, with a possible D match to TRBD2 (5 bases). The V end lost 2 bases, the J end lost 4 bases, and 12 bases lay between the germline ends. The CDR3 extends over 15 amino acids. The germline gives CDR1 KGHSH, CDR2 LQKENI. The CDR3 reads CASSPGDYGYNEQFF. The CDR3 coding sequence is TGTGCCAGCTCACCAGGCGACTACGGATACAATGAGCAGTTCTTC.

V usage is TRBV7-9 and J usage is TRBJ1-1, with unresolved D. Germline CDR1 SEHNR, CDR2 FQNEAQ (reference sequence). V lost 5 bases and J 2 bases, leaving 12 bases between the germline ends. The CDR3 spans 14 residues. DNA for the CDR3: TGTGCCAGCAGCCCTAAACGGTCCAACACTGAAGCTTTCTTT. Translating gives CASSPKRSNTEAFF.

The chain employs TRBV7-2 and TRBJ2-5; tentatively, D is TRBD1 or TRBD2 (5 bases each). The CDR3 runs to 15 residues. Trimming stripped 5 bases from V and 7 bases from J, with 20 bases between. Looked up from germline, CDR1 is SGHTA and CDR2 is FQGNSA. The CDR3 sequence is CASSLGTAALGTQYF. In DNA form, the CDR3 reads TGTGCCAGCAGCCTCGGGACCGCCGCGTTAGGGACCCAGTACTTC. The full variable domain, its missing parts supplied by reference TRBV7-2 and TRBJ2-5, is GAGVSQSPSNKVTEKGKDVELRCDPISGHTALYWYRQSLGQGLEFLIYFQGNSAPDKSGLPSDRFSAERTGGSVSTLTIQRTQQEDSAVYLCASSLGTAALGTQYFGPGTRLLVL.

The chain employs TRBV7-6 and TRBJ2-3; D is possibly TRBD2 (6 bases). This CDR3 contains 14 residues. Germline CDR1 is SGHVS and CDR2 is FNYEAQ. Trimming left V 5 bases short and J 2 bases short, with 11 bases between. CDR3 in amino acids: CASSLGGTTDTQYF. The CDR3 DNA follows: TGTGCCAGCAGCCTTGGGGGGACCACAGATACGCAGTATTTT.

The rearrangement joins TRBV6-1 to TRBJ2-7, with D perhaps TRBD1 (6 bases). V lost 6 bases to trimming and J lost 0 bases, with 15 bases between them. The CDR3 has 15 residues. The germline V gene has CDR1 MNHNS and CDR2 SASEGT. The CDR3 DNA reads TGTGCCAGCAGCCACCCACCGACAGGCTCCTACGAGCAGTACTTC. This sequence encodes CASSHPPTGSYEQYF.

The chain combines TRBV9 with TRBJ2-1, with TRBD2 identical over 8 bases. Trimming at V came to 4 bases and at J to 7 bases, leaving 7 bases not matched to a gene. This CDR3 region has 14 residues. Germline V CDR1 and CDR2: SGDLS, YYNGEE. This CDR3 reads CASSPGVAGNEQFF. In DNA, the CDR3 is TGTGCCAGCAGCCCCGGGGTAGCGGGGAATGAGCAGTTCTTC.

The chain carries TRBV5-1 and TRBJ2-3; TRBD1 is a possible D gene (6 bases). The V and J ends lost 0 bases and 5 bases respectively, with 13 bases between them. The CDR3 is 15 residues long. Germline V CDR1 and CDR2: SGHRS, YFSETQ. DNA for the CDR3: TGCGCCAGCAGCTTGGCTGGGGGCGGCGGAGATACGCAGTATTTT. As protein: CASSLAGGGGDTQYF.

The chain has TRBV5-4 and TRBJ1-2; D is perhaps TRBD1 (6 bases). The germline V and J ends were trimmed by 0 bases and 8 bases, with 8 bases remaining between them. This CDR3 has 12 amino acids. Germline V gene data show CDR1 as SGHNT and CDR2 as YYREEE (reference sequence). The CDR3 DNA follows: TGTGCCAGCAGCTTGGACAGGGAAGGCTACACCTTC. The encoded protein is CASSLDREGYTF.

This chain connects TRBV5-1 to TRBJ2-3; tentatively, D is TRBD2 (6 bases). Trimming left V 0 bases short and J 2 bases short, with 13 bases between. This CDR3 has 16 residues. Germline lookup yields CDR1 SGHRS and CDR2 YFSETQ. The CDR3 spells CASSLEISGHTDTQYF. DNA for the CDR3: TGCGCCAGCAGCTTGGAGATTAGCGGTCACACAGATACGCAGTATTTT.

The chain recombines TRBV6-6 with TRBJ1-4; the D gene is possibly TRBD1 (5 bases). Per the germline V gene, CDR1 is MNHNY and CDR2 is SVGAGI (reference sequence). The CDR3 covers 14 residues. Trimming pared 6 bases from V and 5 bases from J, leaving 13 bases between. CDR3 in amino acids: CASRLGTGNEKLFF. The CDR3 DNA follows: TGTGCCAGCAGGCTAGGGACCGGGAATGAAAAACTGTTTTTT.

This clone was detected only a few times. This rearrangement joins TRBV5-1 to TRBJ2-5; D unresolved. Per germline, CDR1 SGHRS and CDR2 YFSETQ. V lost 2 bases, J lost 5 bases, and 10 bases lay in between. This CDR3 is built from 13 residues. The CDR3 sequence is CASSFDSLETQYF. The CDR3 bases are TGCGCCAGCAGCTTCGATTCTTTGGAGACCCAGTACTTC.

This clone was seen many times. The rearrangement links TRBV5-1 to TRBJ2-1; the match to TRBD2 covers 11 bases. The germline V gene has CDR1 SGHRS and CDR2 YFSETQ. The junction had 10 bases not matched to a gene; V was cut back by 7 bases and J by 7 bases. The CDR3 is 15 amino acids. The CDR3 here is CASGSTSGSGNEQFF. For the CDR3, the DNA is TGCGCCAGCGGATCCACTAGCGGGAGTGGTAATGAGCAGTTCTTC.

The chain combines TRBV7-9 with TRBJ1-4, with a possible D match to TRBD1 (6 bases). The CDR3 has 13 residues. The germline V and J ends were trimmed by 1 base and 7 bases, with 7 bases remaining between them. Germline CDR1 is SEHNR and CDR2 is FQNEAQ (reference sequence). CDR3 in DNA: TGTGCCAGCAGCTTAGACAGGGTTGAAAAACTGTTTTTT. Translated: CASSLDRVEKLFF.

This chain joins TRBV9 and TRBJ1-4, with unresolved D. Germline values: CDR1 SGDLS, CDR2 YYNGEE. The CDR3 spans 14 residues. V lost 0 bases and J 8 bases, leaving 11 bases between the germline ends. CDR3 in amino acids: CASSVGGISEKLFF. CDR3 DNA sequence: TGTGCCAGCAGCGTAGGAGGGATATCGGAAAAACTGTTTTTT.

Written as DNA, the CDR3 is TGTGCCAGCAGTGAAGCGAAGTTGGGCCAAGAGACCCAGTACTTC. Translated: CASSEAKLGQETQYF. The chain uses TRBV6-1 and TRBJ2-5, with D unclear. Trimming removed 0 bases from V and 1 base from J, with 9 bases in between. Per the germline V gene, CDR1 is MNHNS and CDR2 is SASEGT. The CDR3 extends over 15 amino acids.

The chain uses TRBV23-1 and TRBJ1-2, with D perhaps matching TRBD1 (5 bases). TRBV23-1 is an open reading frame whose function is uncertain. This CDR3 has 14 amino acids. The V and J ends lost 4 bases and 4 bases respectively, with 13 bases between them. CDR3 in amino acids: CASSLRTHRYGYTF. For the CDR3, the DNA is TGCGCCAGCAGTCTAAGGACACATCGCTATGGCTACACCTTC.

This chain joins TRBV30 and TRBJ2-7; D unresolved. Germline lookup yields CDR1 GTSNPN and CDR2 SVGIG (reference sequence). Trimming pared 2 bases from V and 2 bases from J, leaving 7 bases between. The CDR3 spans 12 residues. CDR3 bases: TGTGCCTGGAGTCGGAAAACCTACGAGCAGTACTTC. This sequence encodes CAWSRKTYEQYF.

This rearrangement joins TRBV7-2 to TRBJ2-7; a possible D gene is TRBD2 (7 bases). The CDR3 is 13 amino acids. Germline CDR1 SGHTA, CDR2 FQGNSA. V was pared by 2 bases and J by 7 bases, with 12 bases between. The CDR3 DNA reads TGTGCCAGCAGCTTACGGGGGGCCGGGGAGCAGTACTTC. It yields the protein CASSLRGAGEQYF.

The chain combines TRBV29-1 with TRBJ1-2; the D is unclear. Trimming removed 6 bases from V and 3 bases from J, with 11 bases in between. Germline V gene lookup returns CDR1 SQVTM and CDR2 ANQGSEA. The CDR3 is made up of 12 amino acids. The CDR3 DNA follows: TGCAGCGTGACTCGCGGGGACTATGGCTACACCTTC. Translation: CSVTRGDYGYTF.

V and J are TRBV10-2 and TRBJ1-6, with 7 bases that match TRBD1. The CDR3 sequence is 15 residues long. Unmatched junction bases numbered 8, after V lost 3 bases and J lost 9 bases. From germline, CDR1 is WSHSY and CDR2 SAAADI. The CDR3 region is CASSEGGAAASPLHF. In DNA, the CDR3 is TGCGCCAGCAGTGAAGGGGGCGCGGCTGCTTCACCCCTCCACTTT.